This T cell receptor beta chain was documented in a study of OX40 agonist ivuxolimab in advanced cancers. About the study: Intravenous ivuxolimab at 0.01 to 10 mg/kg was given to patients every 2 weeks. Under the entry rules, prior anti-PD-1, anti-PD-L1 or anti-CTLA-4 therapy was allowed, and about 40% had some. Points from the study as a whole: A proportion of nonresponders additionally exhibited low normalized T-cell clonal expansion.

Assay: immunoSEQ multiplex PCR; the TCRdb copy retains only in-frame clones and omits some. The table lists about 75,000 clones, 85% of them singletons. Trimming took off 2 bases at V and 5 bases at J, with 9 bases between the two ends. This CDR3 region has 14 residues. Germline V gene data show CDR1 as LNHDA and CDR2 as SQIVND (reference sequence). This clone was seen only once. As yet, its antigen is unknown. The TCR sequence derives from an adult with an advanced solid tumor such as melanoma, head and neck, liver or kidney cancer. Sequences were derived from CD4+ or CD8+ T cells sorted from blood, sampled in a trial of the OX40 agonist ivuxolimab. J is TRBJ1-4 and V is TRBV19; D may be TRBD1 (5 bases). This chain's CDR3 is CASSIQGANEKLFF. CDR3 sequence (DNA): TGTGCCAGTAGTATACAGGGCGCCAATGAAAAACTGTTTTTT.